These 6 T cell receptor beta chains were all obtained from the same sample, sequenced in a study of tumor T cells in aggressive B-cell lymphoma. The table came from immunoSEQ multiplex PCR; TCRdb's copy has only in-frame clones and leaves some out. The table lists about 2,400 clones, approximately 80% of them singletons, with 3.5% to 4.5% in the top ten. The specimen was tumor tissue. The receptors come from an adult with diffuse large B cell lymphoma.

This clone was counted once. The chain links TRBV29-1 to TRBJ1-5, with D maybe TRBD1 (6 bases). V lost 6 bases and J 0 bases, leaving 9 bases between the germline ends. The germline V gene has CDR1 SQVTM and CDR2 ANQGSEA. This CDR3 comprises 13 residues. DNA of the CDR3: TGCAGCGTGAGGGACAATAGCAATCAGCCCCAGCATTTT. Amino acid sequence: CSVRDNSNQPQHF.

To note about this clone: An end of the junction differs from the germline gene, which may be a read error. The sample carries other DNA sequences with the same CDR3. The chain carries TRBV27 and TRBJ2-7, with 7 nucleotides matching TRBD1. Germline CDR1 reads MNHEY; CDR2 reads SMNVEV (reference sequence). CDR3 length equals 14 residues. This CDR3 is CASSFTGVSYEQYF. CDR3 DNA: TGTGCCAGCAGTTTCACAGGGGTATCCTACGAGCAGTACTTT.

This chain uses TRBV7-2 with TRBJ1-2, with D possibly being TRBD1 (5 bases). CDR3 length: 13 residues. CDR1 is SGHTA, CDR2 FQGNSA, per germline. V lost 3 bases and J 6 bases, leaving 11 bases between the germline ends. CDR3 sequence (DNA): TGTGCCAGCAGCTTGCGCAGGGAAAATGGCTACACCTTC. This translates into CASSLRRENGYTF.

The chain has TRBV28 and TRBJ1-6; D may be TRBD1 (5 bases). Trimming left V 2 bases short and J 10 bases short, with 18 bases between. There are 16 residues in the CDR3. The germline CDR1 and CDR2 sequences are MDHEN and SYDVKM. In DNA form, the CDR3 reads TGTGCCAGCAGTTTAGATGTAACAGGCTTGGGATCACCCCTCCACTTT. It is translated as CASSLDVTGLGSPLHF. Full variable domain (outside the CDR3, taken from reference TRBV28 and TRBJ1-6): DVKVTQSSRYLVKRTGEKVFLECVQDMDHENMFWYRQDPGLGLRLIYFSYDVKMKEKGDIPEGYSVSREKKERFSLILESASTNQTSMYLCASSLDVTGLGSPLHFGNGTRLTVT.

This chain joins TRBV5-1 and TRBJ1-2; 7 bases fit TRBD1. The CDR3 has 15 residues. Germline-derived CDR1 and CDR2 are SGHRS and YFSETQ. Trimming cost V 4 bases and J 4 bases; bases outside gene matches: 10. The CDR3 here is CASSVWTGPSYGYTF. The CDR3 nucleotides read TGCGCCAGCAGCGTCTGGACAGGTCCCTCCTATGGCTACACCTTC.

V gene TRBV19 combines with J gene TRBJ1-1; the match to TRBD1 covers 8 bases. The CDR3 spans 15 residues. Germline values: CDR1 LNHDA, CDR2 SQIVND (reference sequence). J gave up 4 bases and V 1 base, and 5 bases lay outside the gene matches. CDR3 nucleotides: TGTGCCAGTAGTATAGGGACAGGGTTGGGCACTGAAGCTTTCTTT. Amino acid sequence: CASSIGTGLGTEAFF.